A single sample is the source of the 11 T cell receptor beta chains below, sequenced in a study of shared clonotypes between healthy human individuals. Here immunoSEQ multiplex PCR was the method, and the copy in TCRdb shows in-frame clones only, minus some. The table has approximately 720,000 clones, about 90% seen once. Terminally differentiated effector memory CD45RA+ cells were excluded from the naive CD8 cells, which were CD45RO-negative and positively selected for CCR7. Material: naive CD8+ T cells sorted from blood. These receptors were collected from a man aged 30 to 45 in good health.

The J gene is TRBJ2-7, the V gene TRBV5-1; TRBD1 might be the D (5 bases). The V gene lost 1 base and the J gene lost 5 bases, with 19 bases spanning the gap. The germline V gene encodes CDR1 SGHRS and CDR2 YFSETQ. This CDR3 has 16 residues. CDR3 in amino acids: CASSLRIDSSIDEQYF. The CDR3, as DNA: TGCGCCAGCAGCTTGAGGATCGACAGCTCTATCGACGAGCAGTACTTC. The full variable domain, its missing parts supplied by reference TRBV5-1 and TRBJ2-7, is KAGVTQTPRYLIKTRGQQVTLSCSPISGHRSVSWYQQTPGQGLQFLFEYFSETQRNKGNFPGRFSGRQFSNSRSEMNVSTLELGDSALYLCASSLRIDSSIDEQYFGPGTRLTVT.

The chain uses TRBV6-5 and TRBJ1-2, with D tentatively TRBD1 (6 bases). The CDR3 has 13 amino acids. Germline lookup yields CDR1 MNHEY and CDR2 SVGAGI. Trimming cost V 5 bases and J 7 bases, with 14 bases left between them. The CDR3 sequence is CASSLGQYGGYTF. CDR3 sequence (DNA): TGTGCCAGCAGTCTTGGACAGTATGGTGGCTACACCTTC.

The genes are TRBV19 and TRBJ2-3; 13 bases are a match to TRBD2. Germline assignment: CDR1 LNHDA and CDR2 SQIVND (reference sequence). V lost 5 bases, J lost 2 bases, and 10 bases stayed unmatched. The CDR3 extends over 18 amino acids. CDR3 sequence: CASSLRGGLAGNTDTQYF. CDR3 DNA: TGTGCCAGTAGTCTCCGAGGGGGACTAGCGGGGAACACAGATACGCAGTATTTT.

The chain uses TRBV18 and TRBJ2-5, with TRBD2 matching 13 bases. This CDR3 contains 15 residues. V was pared by 4 bases and J by 5 bases, with 4 bases of the junction left unmatched. Germline assignment: CDR1 KGHSH and CDR2 LQKENI. The CDR3 loop is CASSHRTSGSETQYF. The CDR3 DNA follows: TGTGCCAGCTCACACCGGACTAGCGGGAGTGAGACCCAGTACTTC.

In DNA, the CDR3 is TGTGCCAGCAGTTACTTAACTGAAGCTTTCTTT. It specifies CASSYLTEAFF. J is TRBJ1-1 and V is TRBV6-6; no reliable D call. The length of the CDR3 is 11 residues. V lost 1 base to trimming and J lost 5 bases, with 2 bases between them. Germline CDR1 is MNHNY and CDR2 is SVGAGI (reference sequence).

CDR3 coding DNA: TGTGCCAGCAGCCACGGGGCAAGAGATGGCTACACCTTC. This sequence encodes CASSHGARDGYTF. The genes are TRBV27 and TRBJ1-2; weak D call: TRBD1 (5 bases). Germline V gene lookup returns CDR1 MNHEY and CDR2 SMNVEV (reference sequence). The CDR3 consists of 13 residues. V lost 6 bases, J lost 6 bases, and 14 bases lay in between.

This clone came up once. This sequence joins TRBV5-1 and TRBJ2-7; possibly TRBD1 for D (6 bases). V lost 4 bases, J lost 1 base, and 12 bases lay in between. The length of the CDR3 is 14 residues. The germline gives CDR1 SGHRS, CDR2 YFSETQ. CDR3 loop: CASSPDSYSYEQYF. The CDR3 bases are TGCGCCAGCAGCCCGGACAGTTATTCCTACGAGCAGTACTTC.

This sequence joins TRBV2 and TRBJ2-7, with D possibly matching TRBD1 (6 bases). The CDR3 is 15 residues long. V was shortened by 6 bases and J by 3 bases, with 18 bases between the two germline ends. CDR1 is SNHLY, CDR2 FYNNEI, per germline. The DNA of the CDR3 is TGTGCCAGCAGCCTTTCCAGGACAGTGGGCTACGAGCAGTACTTC. Protein sequence: CASSLSRTVGYEQYF.

Turning to this clone: Since a much larger clone is just one base distant, this may be a read error. Other DNA sequences within the sample encode an identical CDR3. This chain joins TRBV27 and TRBJ2-3, with D uncertain. Trimming cost V 0 bases and J 5 bases, with 3 bases left between them. Germline assignment: CDR1 MNHEY and CDR2 SMNVEV (reference sequence). The CDR3 runs to 12 residues. The CDR3 region has the DNA TGTGCCAGCAGTTTATCGGGAGATACGCAGTATTTT. Translation gives CASSLSGDTQYF.

V is TRBV11-2 and J is TRBJ2-2, with 11 bases that match TRBD2. Germline CDR1 SGHAT, CDR2 FQNNGV. The CDR3 covers 16 residues. V shed 1 base and J 6 bases; nucleotides not matched to a gene: 4. The CDR3 DNA is TGTGCCAGCAGCTTAGGGTCTAGCGGGAGGCCCGGGGAGCTGTTTTTT. It codes for CASSLGSSGRPGELFF. The entire variable domain, with the rest obtained from reference TRBV11-2 and TRBJ2-2, is as follows: EAGVAQSPRYKIIEKRQSVAFWCNPISGHATLYWYQQILGQGPKLLIQFQNNGVVDDSQLPKDRFSAERLKGVDSTLKIQPAKLEDSAVYLCASSLGSSGRPGELFFGEGSRLTVL.

V and J are TRBV7-3 and TRBJ2-1; 9 nucleotides match TRBD2. This CDR3 is built from 17 residues. Germline V lookup: CDR1 SGHTA, CDR2 FQGTGA. V lost 5 bases and J lost 0; bases outside the gene matches: 8. CDR3 nucleotides: TGTGCCAGCAGCCCCATTAGCGGGAGTAGCTCCTACAATGAGCAGTTCTTC. Amino acids: CASSPISGSSSYNEQFF.